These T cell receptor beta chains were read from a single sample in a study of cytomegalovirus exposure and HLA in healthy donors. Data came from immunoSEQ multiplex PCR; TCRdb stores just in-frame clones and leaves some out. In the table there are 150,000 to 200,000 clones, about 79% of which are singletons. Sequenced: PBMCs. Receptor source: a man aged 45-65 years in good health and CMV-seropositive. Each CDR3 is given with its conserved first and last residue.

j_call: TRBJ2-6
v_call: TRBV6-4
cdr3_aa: CARPDRVSGANVLTF

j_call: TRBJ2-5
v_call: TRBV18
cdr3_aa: CASSSGQEETQYF

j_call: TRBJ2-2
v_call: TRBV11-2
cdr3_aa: CASSLGGLNTGELFF

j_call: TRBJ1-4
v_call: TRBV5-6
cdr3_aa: CASSLWSPGEKLFF

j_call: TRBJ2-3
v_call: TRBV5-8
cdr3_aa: CASSLGVAGRETDTQYF

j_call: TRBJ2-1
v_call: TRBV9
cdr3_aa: CASSPIAGPSSYNEQFF

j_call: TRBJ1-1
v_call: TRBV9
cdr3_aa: CASSHRQGQNTEAFF

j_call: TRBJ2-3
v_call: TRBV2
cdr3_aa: CASEGRGDKDTQYF

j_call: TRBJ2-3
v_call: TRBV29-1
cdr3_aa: CRAGEGDTQYF

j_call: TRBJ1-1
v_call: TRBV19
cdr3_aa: CASSIGTENTEAFF

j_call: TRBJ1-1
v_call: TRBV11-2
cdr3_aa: CASSLTGSPEAFF

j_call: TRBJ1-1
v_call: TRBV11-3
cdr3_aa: CASSLQGANTEAFF

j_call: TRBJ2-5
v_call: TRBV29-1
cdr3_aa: CSGSGGETQYF

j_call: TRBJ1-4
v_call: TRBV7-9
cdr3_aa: CASSRGQLNEKLFF

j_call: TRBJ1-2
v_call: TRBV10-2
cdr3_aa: CASSETGGDHGYTF

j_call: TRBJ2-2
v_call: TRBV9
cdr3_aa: CASSVTSGGGTGELFF